These T cell receptor beta chains were read from a single sample in a study of chemoradiotherapy in HPV16-positive cancers. Repertoires were generated with immunoSEQ multiplex PCR, while TCRdb's copy carries only in-frame clones and drops some. The sample records approximately 7,500 clones, around 62% being singletons. This specimen was taken from a patient who underwent chemoradiotherapy. The receptors here all came from a human donor with HPV-associated anogenital cancer. Each CDR3 is given with its conserved first and last residue. A D gene is named only where the DNA matches it firmly. Clone size is stated in some rows and not others, as once, few, many or a class when expanded.

D	V	size	J	DNA	CDR3
-	TRBV6-1	-	TRBJ2-1	TGTGCCAGCAGTGAAGGGGAGACGGATGAGCAGTTCTTC	CASSEGETDEQFF
-	TRBV15	-	TRBJ1-4	TGTGCCACCAGCAGAGTGCCCTCCGAAAAACTGTTTTTT	CATSRVPSEKLFF
TRBD2	TRBV11-3	-	TRBJ2-5	TGTGCCAGCAGCTTATCCCCTTGGCGGGGGGGCCAAGAGACCCAGTACTTC	CASSLSPWRGGQETQYF
-	TRBV5-1	-	TRBJ2-7	TGCGCCAGCAGCCCAGAGGGTGAGGGGACCAGATCCTACGAGCAGTACTTC	CASSPEGEGTRSYEQYF
-	TRBV6-4	-	TRBJ2-3	TGTGCCAGCAGTGACTCTTCACAGGGCGCAGATACGCAGTATTTT	CASSDSSQGADTQYF
TRBD1	TRBV5-8	-	TRBJ1-2	TGTGCCAGCAGCACCCGACAGGGGGCGCGTGGCTACACCTTC	CASSTRQGARGYTF
TRBD1	TRBV5-1	-	TRBJ2-2	TGCGCCAGCAGCTATGGACAGGGGGAAGCCGGGGAGCTGTTTTTT	CASSYGQGEAGELFF
-	TRBV18	-	TRBJ2-7	TGTGCCAGCTCACAAACCGCAGGGAACTACGAGCAGTACTTC	CASSQTAGNYEQYF
-	TRBV7-2	-	TRBJ2-4	TGTGCCAGCAGCTCCCCCGGGACGGCCCTCGGCATTCAGTACTTC	CASSSPGTALGIQYF
-	TRBV11-3	few	TRBJ2-3	TGTGCCAGCAGCTTAGGACACCGAGGGGGCACAGATACGCAGTATTTT	CASSLGHRGGTDTQYF
TRBD2	TRBV30	-	TRBJ2-1	TGTGCCTGGAATTTCATAACTAGCGGGGGGCCCGGGGAGCAGTTCTTC	CAWNFITSGGPGEQFF
TRBD2	TRBV7-3	-	TRBJ2-1	TGTGCCAGCAGCCATTCTAGCGGCACCCACAATGAGCAGTTCTTC	CASSHSSGTHNEQFF
-	TRBV19	-	TRBJ1-6	TGTGCCAGTAGTACCCGAGGGGGGCTCAATTCACCCCTCCACTTT	CASSTRGGLNSPLHF
TRBD2	TRBV4-3	-	TRBJ2-2	TGCGCCAGCAGCCAAGAGCTAAAACTAGCGGGAATTGTGGAGCTGTTTTTT	CASSQELKLAGIVELFF
-	TRBV30	-	TRBJ1-1	TGTGCCTGGAGTGTAATCTCGAACACTGAAGCTTTCTTT	CAWSVISNTEAFF
-	TRBV9	-	TRBJ2-1	TGTGCCAGCACCCCCGGGCATAACGGCAATGAGCAGTTCTTC	CASTPGHNGNEQFF
-	TRBV5-8	few	TRBJ1-5	TGTGCCAGCAGCCAATACAGGGGCAATCAGCCCCAGCATTTT	CASSQYRGNQPQHF
TRBD2	TRBV7-9	-	TRBJ2-2	TGTGCCAGCAAACCAGCGGGGGGGCTAACCGGGGAGCTGTTTTTT	CASKPAGGLTGELFF
-	TRBV7-3	-	TRBJ2-2	TGTGCCAGCAGCGCCTACTTAAACACCGGGGAGCTGTTTTTT	CASSAYLNTGELFF
-	TRBV6-4	-	TRBJ1-5	TGTGCCAGCAGTATTGAGTATAGCAATCAGCCCCAGCATTTT	CASSIEYSNQPQHF
TRBD1	TRBV11-3	few	TRBJ1-1	TGTGCCAGCATCTTTAGAGGGACAGGGGATTCGGAAGCTTTCTTT	CASIFRGTGDSEAFF
-	TRBV6-1	few	TRBJ2-2	TGTGCCAGCAGTGGCCCGTTAGGAAAGACCGGGGAGCTGTTTTTT	CASSGPLGKTGELFF
-	TRBV30	-	TRBJ1-5	TGTGCCTGGGGAGGGAAGGGCAATCAGCCCCAGCATTTT	CAWGGKGNQPQHF
TRBD1	TRBV5-4	-	TRBJ2-7	TGTGCCAGCAGCTTGGGGCCCTCAGGGGGAATCTCCTACGAGCAGTACTTC	CASSLGPSGGISYEQYF
TRBD2	TRBV5-1	once	TRBJ2-3	TGCGCCAGCCGACTAGCGGGAGGTGCTAGCACAGATACGCAGTATTTT	CASRLAGGASTDTQYF
TRBD2	TRBV6-1	-	TRBJ2-1	TGTGCCACCATCTCAGGCGGGGGAGGGAACAATGAGCAGTTCTTC	CATISGGGGNNEQFF
TRBD2	TRBV4-3	-	TRBJ2-7	TGCGCCAGCAGCCGGACTAGCGGGCTAAATGGCTACGAGCAGTACTTC	CASSRTSGLNGYEQYF
TRBD1	TRBV11-2	-	TRBJ2-1	TGTGCCAGCAGCTTATCCAGGGGGCAACCCCTAGGGCAGTTCTTC	CASSLSRGQPLGQFF
-	TRBV11-2	-	TRBJ2-5	TGTGCCAGCAGCTTAGTGACGCGCCGAGAGACCCAGTACTTC	CASSLVTRRETQYF
-	TRBV19	-	TRBJ1-5	TGTGCCAGTAGTATGGGCAGGGTTGGTCAGCCCCAGCATTTT	CASSMGRVGQPQHF
-	TRBV11-3	-	TRBJ2-5	TGTGCCAGCAGCGCAAAGGGGCCCCCCCAGGGACCCCAAGAGACCCAGTACTTC	CASSAKGPPQGPQETQYF
-	TRBV4-1	-	TRBJ2-5	TGCGCCAGCAGCCAAGAGTCCGGCCCCGTGTACTTC	CASSQESGPVYF
-	TRBV4-1	-	TRBJ2-1	TGCGCCAGCAGCCAAGTAACACTTCCCTACAATGAGCAGTTCTTC	CASSQVTLPYNEQFF
-	TRBV6-5	few	TRBJ1-5	TGTGCCAGCAGTATTCAGGGTAGCAATCAGCCCCAGCATTTT	CASSIQGSNQPQHF
TRBD1	TRBV30	-	TRBJ1-2	TGTGCCTCACAGGGGGGGGCGCGGAGCTACACCTTC	CASQGGARSYTF
-	TRBV2	few	TRBJ2-6	TGTGCCAGCAGTGATGGGGGGTCTGGGGCCAACGTCCTGACTTTC	CASSDGGSGANVLTF
TRBD2	TRBV7-2	-	TRBJ2-7	TGTGCCAGCAGCTCTAGCGGGATGAGCTCCTACGAGCAGTACTTC	CASSSSGMSSYEQYF
TRBD1	TRBV19	-	TRBJ1-2	TGTGCCAGTAGTAACCAGGGGGTTGACGGTAACTATGGCTACACCTTC	CASSNQGVDGNYGYTF
-	TRBV28	-	TRBJ1-1	TGTGCCAGCAGTTTATGGTCTTTAAGTAGGCCCACTGAAGCTTTCTTT	CASSLWSLSRPTEAFF
-	TRBV2	-	TRBJ2-5	TGTGCCAGCAGTGGGGGACCGCGGGAGACCCAGTACTTC	CASSGGPRETQYF
-	TRBV29-1	-	TRBJ1-1	TGCAGCGTTCATAAGGGGACGAGGTCAGCTTTCTTT	CSVHKGTRSAFF
-	TRBV19	-	TRBJ2-7	TGTGCCAGTAGTATAGTGAGGGTACCCAGCGACGAGCAGTACTTC	CASSIVRVPSDEQYF
TRBD2	TRBV9	-	TRBJ2-3	TGTGCCAGCAGCGTAGTCAGGACTAGCGGCCTTAGCACAGATACGCAGTATTTT	CASSVVRTSGLSTDTQYF
TRBD1	TRBV15	-	TRBJ2-7	TGTGCCACCAGCAACCTAGGGACAGGGGTCTACGAGCAGTACTTC	CATSNLGTGVYEQYF
-	TRBV19	-	TRBJ2-7	TGTGCCTCGAGAGTGGCCGGGAACCAGTTCTACGAGCAGTACTTC	CASRVAGNQFYEQYF
-	TRBV21-1	once	TRBJ2-4	TGTGCCAGCAGCAAAGCCCCCCAGAGAGAAAGAAACATTCAGTACTTC	CASSKAPQRERNIQYF
-	TRBV11-2	-	TRBJ1-1	TGTGCCAGCAGCTTAAAAGACAGGCCATCAGGGGCTGAAGCTTTCTTT	CASSLKDRPSGAEAFF
-	TRBV11-2	-	TRBJ1-2	TGTGCCAGCAGAGCGTCGGGGTCGGGGTATGGCTACACCTTC	CASRASGSGYGYTF
-	TRBV7-6	-	TRBJ1-1	TGTGCCAGCAGCTTATTGCGGGATGGTCACACTGAAGCTTTCTTT	CASSLLRDGHTEAFF
-	TRBV6-1	-	TRBJ1-1	TGTGCCAGCAGTGAAGCGGGGGCAGGGAACACTGAAGCTTTCTTT	CASSEAGAGNTEAFF
TRBD1	TRBV7-3	-	TRBJ2-1	TGTGCCAGCAGCAAAGGGACAGGTTCTTACAATGAGCAGTTCTTC	CASSKGTGSYNEQFF
-	TRBV12-5	-	TRBJ2-2	TGTGCTAGTGGTTTTTGGGGTCCCGGGGAGCTGTTTTTT	CASGFWGPGELFF
TRBD1	TRBV7-3	few	TRBJ1-2	TGTGCCAGCAGCTCGAGAACAACGACAGGGTGGTTTGGCTACACCTTC	CASSSRTTTGWFGYTF
-	TRBV6-1	-	TRBJ1-1	TGTGCCAGCGGGGGGAACACTGAAGCTTTCTTT	CASGGNTEAFF
-	TRBV9	-	TRBJ1-2	TGTGCCAGCAGCGTAGCGGAGGGATTAGGGGATGGCTACACCTTC	CASSVAEGLGDGYTF